Below are 14 T cell receptor beta chains sequenced from a single sample in a study of blood T cell repertoires in COVID-19. Measured with immunoSEQ multiplex PCR; TCRdb has only the in-frame clones, and not every one. The sample yields some 270,000 clones, 90% seen once. Sequenced sample: peripheral blood. The receptors here all came from a woman aged 55 to 70 with COVID-19, enrolled during active disease.

V gene TRBV15 combines with J gene TRBJ1-5; possible D gene TRBD1, 6 bases. The V gene lost 0 bases and the J gene lost 5 bases, with 14 bases spanning the gap. This CDR3 is 16 amino acids long. The V gene's germline CDR1 is LNHNV and CDR2 YYDKDF (reference sequence). CDR3 DNA: TGTGCCACCAGCAGAGATCACAGGGAGAGTTATCAGCCCCAGCATTTT. This translates into CATSRDHRESYQPQHF.

The chain is built from TRBV19 and TRBJ1-1, with D possibly being TRBD1 (5 bases). The CDR3 totals 13 residues. CDR1 is LNHDA, CDR2 SQIVND, per germline (reference sequence). V was clipped by 4 bases and J by 3 bases, with 9 bases between them. The CDR3 region is CASSRGGYTEAFF. The CDR3 nucleotides are TGTGCCAGTAGTAGGGGGGGGTACACTGAAGCTTTCTTT.

The chain recombines TRBV7-2 with TRBJ1-1; D is unresolved. CDR1 and CDR2 from the germline V gene are SGHTA and FQGNSA. The CDR3 extends over 15 amino acids. Trimming removed 4 bases from V and 3 bases from J, with 15 bases in between. As DNA, the CDR3 is TGTGCCAGCAGCTCCCGCAGTTACGGGGACACTGAAGCTTTCTTT. It codes for CASSSRSYGDTEAFF.

This clone was observed a single time. J is TRBJ1-4 and V is TRBV5-5; D is unclear. The CDR3 loop spans 16 amino acids. The V end lost 2 bases, the J end lost 0 bases, and 11 bases lay between the germline ends. CDR1 and CDR2 (germline): SGHKS, YYEKEE (reference sequence). The chain's CDR3 is CASSFFHNATNEKLFF. Written as DNA, the CDR3 is TGTGCCAGCAGCTTTTTCCACAATGCAACTAATGAAAAACTGTTTTTT.

V is TRBV6-5 and J is TRBJ1-4; no definite D call. The CDR3 spans 16 residues. V shed 4 bases and J shed 0 bases, with 12 bases lying between them. The germline CDR1 and CDR2 sequences are MNHEY and SVGAGI. Here the CDR3 reads CASSSFRRATNEKLFF. The CDR3 nucleotides are TGTGCCAGCAGTTCTTTCCGACGGGCAACTAATGAAAAACTGTTTTTT.

V is TRBV3-1 (or the pseudogene TRBV3-2) and J is TRBJ1-2; D perhaps matches TRBD1 (6 bases). There are 15 residues in the CDR3. Per the germline V gene, CDR1 is LGHDT and CDR2 is YNNKEL (reference sequence). V was pared by 1 base and J by 7 bases, with 16 bases between. This chain's CDR3 is CASSQVPRGSGGYTF. CDR3 nucleotide sequence: TGTGCCAGCAGCCAAGTACCCAGGGGTTCTGGTGGCTACACCTTC.

The chain has TRBV2 and TRBJ1-1; the D is unclear. Deletions cut 10 bases from V and 4 bases from J, with 16 bases between. The CDR3 has 13 residues. CDR1 and CDR2 (germline): SNHLY, FYNNEI. The CDR3 here is CATTEDGGTEAFF. Written as DNA, the CDR3 is TGTGCCACCACGGAGGACGGCGGCACTGAAGCTTTCTTT. The full variable domain, its missing parts supplied by reference TRBV2 and TRBJ1-1, is EPEVTQTPSHQVTQMGQEVILRCVPISNHLYFYWYRQILGQKVEFLVSFYNNEISEKSEIFDDQFSVERPDGSNFTLKIRSTKLEDSAMYFCATTEDGGTEAFFGQGTRLTVV.

This rearrangement joins TRBV3-1 (or the pseudogene TRBV3-2) to TRBJ1-5; the match to TRBD1 covers 10 bases. The CDR3 contains 16 residues. The germline gives CDR1 LGHDT, CDR2 YNNKEL (reference sequence). Trimming at V came to 1 base and at J to 6 bases, leaving 6 bases not matched to a gene. CDR3 region: CASSQGPGQGGQPQHF. The CDR3 nucleotides read TGTGCCAGCAGCCAAGGCCCCGGACAGGGGGGTCAGCCCCAGCATTTT.

This clone showed up just once. The chain couples TRBV29-1 to TRBJ1-5, with D possibly TRBD1 on 6 matching bases. This CDR3 spans 13 amino acids. Germline V gene sequence: CDR1 SQVTM, CDR2 ANQGSEA. V lost 6 bases and J lost 4, with 13 bases in between. The CDR3 spells CSVSGDGNQPQHF. CDR3 nucleotide sequence: TGCAGCGTCTCAGGGGACGGTAATCAGCCCCAGCATTTT.

The chain is built from TRBV5-4 and TRBJ2-3; tentatively, D is TRBD2 (6 bases). CDR1 SGHNT and CDR2 YYREEE come from the germline V gene (reference sequence). Trimming stripped 2 bases from V and 2 bases from J, with 9 bases between. The CDR3 runs 14 residues. The CDR3 here is CASSFGGLTDTQYF. The DNA of the CDR3 is TGTGCCAGCAGCTTCGGGGGACTCACAGATACGCAGTATTTT.

V and J are TRBV6-2 or TRBV6-3 and TRBJ2-2; TRBD2 matches at 11 bases. Germline CDR1 MNHEY, CDR2 SVGEGT. The CDR3 spans 15 residues. J was trimmed by 4 bases and V by 4 bases; bases with no gene match: 2. The CDR3 sequence: CASSSLAGGTGELFF. The DNA for the CDR3 is TGTGCCAGCAGTTCGCTAGCGGGGGGCACCGGGGAGCTGTTTTTT.

The rearrangement uses TRBV4-2 and TRBJ1-1; maybe TRBD1 (6 bases). In germline, CDR1 is LGHNA, CDR2 YNFKEQ. V shed 4 bases and J shed 1 base, with 13 bases lying between them. This CDR3 region has 15 residues. CDR3 sequence reads: CASSPAGGPNTEAFF. CDR3 coding DNA: TGTGCCAGCAGCCCGGCGGGGGGCCCGAACACTGAAGCTTTCTTT.

The V gene is TRBV7-9, the J gene TRBJ1-1; D is uncertain. This CDR3 region has 13 residues. V gave up 1 base and J gave up 4 bases, with 7 bases separating them. Germline V gene lookup returns CDR1 SEHNR and CDR2 FQNEAQ (reference sequence). The CDR3: CASSLDYRTEAFF. As DNA, the CDR3 is TGTGCCAGCAGCTTAGACTACCGCACTGAAGCTTTCTTT. The whole variable domain, filled in from reference TRBV7-9 and TRBJ1-1, reads DTGVSQNPRHKITKRGQNVTFRCDPISEHNRLYWYRQTLGQGPEFLTYFQNEAQLEKSRLLSDRFSAERPKGSFSTLEIQRTEQGDSAMYLCASSLDYRTEAFFGQGTRLTVV.

About this clone itself: One junction end disagrees with the germline gene, perhaps due to a read error. The chain links TRBV19 to TRBJ2-3, with D maybe TRBD1 (7 bases). This CDR3 spans 17 amino acids. Per germline, CDR1 LNHDA and CDR2 SQIVND (reference sequence). CDR3 residues: CASKPRRGTASIDTQYF. CDR3 coding DNA: TGTGCCAGTAAACCCCGGAGGGGGACAGCGAGCATAGATACGCAGTATTTT.